These 26 T cell receptor beta chains originate from one sample sequenced in a study of control samples from healthy donors and cancer patients. Sequencing was performed with immunoSEQ multiplex PCR; in TCRdb, only in-frame clones are kept and a portion is missing. The sample yields some 160,000 clones, around 90% seen once. The source material was blood. All receptors come from a man younger than 40 in good health.

This chain joins TRBV7-8 and TRBJ2-7; 9 bases align to TRBD2. The V segment lost 3 bases and the J segment 2 bases; nucleotides outside the gene matches: 5. The CDR3 runs to 15 residues. The germline gives CDR1 SGHVS, CDR2 FQNEAQ. CDR3 coding DNA: TGTGCCAGCAGCTTGGGGCGGGAGGGCCCCTACGAGCAGTACTTC. It yields the protein CASSLGREGPYEQYF.

CDR3 region: CASSDDQTTERQGLNSGANVLTF. The DNA of the CDR3 is TGTGCCAGCAGCGACGACCAAACGACGGAGCGACAGGGGCTCAACTCTGGGGCCAACGTCCTGACTTTC. V gene TRBV21-1 combines with J gene TRBJ2-6; the D call of TRBD1 is as the table states it, not checked on the DNA. TRBV21-1 has pseudogene status. This CDR3 spans 23 amino acids.

This chain connects TRBV29-1 to TRBJ2-1, with TRBD2 matching 12 bases. The V segment lost 7 bases and the J segment 4 bases; nucleotides outside the gene matches: 11. CDR3 length equals 16 residues. CDR1 is SQVTM and CDR2 is ANQGSEA in the germline V gene. In DNA form, the CDR3 reads TGCAGCGCCCGGGGGGCTAGCGGGAGGGTGTACAATGAGCAGTTCTTC. It specifies CSARGASGRVYNEQFF.

Notes on this clone: The sample has other DNA sequences that encode this CDR3 too. The chain joins TRBV19 to TRBJ2-7; 9 bases fit TRBD1. The J segment lost 3 bases and the V segment lost 3 bases, leaving 0 bases of the junction unmatched. CDR1 is LNHDA and CDR2 is SQIVND in the germline V gene (reference sequence). The CDR3 extends over 13 amino acids. CDR3 nucleotide sequence: TGTGCCAGTAGTATGACAGGGGGCTACGAGCAGTACTTC. Translating it yields CASSMTGGYEQYF.

This clone was counted once. This rearrangement joins TRBV24-1 to TRBJ2-2; D unclear. This CDR3 region has 16 residues. Germline V gene sequence: CDR1 KGHDR, CDR2 SFDVKD. V was trimmed by 1 base and J by 1 base, leaving 9 bases between them. As DNA, the CDR3 is TGTGCCACCAGTGATTTTGACCCCGAGAACACCGGGGAGCTGTTTTTT. Protein sequence: CATSDFDPENTGELFF.

The chain employs TRBV6-5 and TRBJ2-1; 8 bases match TRBD2. With 9 bases clipped from V and 7 bases from J, the junction kept 14 bases outside the gene matches. CDR1 is MNHEY and CDR2 is SVGAGI in the germline V gene. The CDR3 sequence is 15 residues long. CDR3 protein: CASHLAAGGTNEQFF. The CDR3 nucleotides read TGTGCCAGTCATTTAGCGGCGGGGGGTACTAATGAGCAGTTCTTC.

This chain uses TRBV7-2 with TRBJ2-7; TRBD1 agrees at 11 bases. The V gene end was trimmed by 1 base and the J gene end by 3 bases; junction bases not matched to a gene: 8. Germline V gene data show CDR1 as SGHTA and CDR2 as FQGNSA. The CDR3 totals 17 residues. CDR3: CASSLGGGQGARYEQYF. The CDR3 DNA is TGTGCCAGCAGCTTAGGGGGCGGACAGGGGGCACGCTACGAGCAGTACTTC.

The V call is TRBV9, the J call TRBJ2-5; D is possibly TRBD1 (6 bases). The V gene's germline CDR1 is SGDLS and CDR2 YYNGEE. V shed 4 bases and J shed 5 bases, with 15 bases lying between them. This CDR3 is built from 14 residues. CDR3 residues: CASSPGVRGETQYF. The CDR3 nucleotides are TGTGCCAGCAGCCCAGGGGTCCGAGGGGAGACCCAGTACTTC.

The chain has TRBV10-3 and TRBJ2-7, with 12 bases identical to TRBD2. Germline loops: CDR1 ENHRY, CDR2 SYGVKD. CDR3 length equals 16 residues. Trimming at V came to 5 bases and at J to 2 bases, leaving 7 bases not matched to a gene. In DNA form, the CDR3 reads TGTGCCATCAGTAGGACTAGCGGGACGACCACCTACGAGCAGTACTTC. Its protein product is CAISRTSGTTTYEQYF.

The rearrangement links TRBV5-6 to TRBJ2-5; TRBD1 aligns across 8 bases. Germline CDR1 and CDR2: SGHDT and YYEEEE. The junction had 6 bases not matched to a gene; V was cut back by 0 bases and J by 5 bases. The CDR3 extends over 15 amino acids. The CDR3: CASSLGQGQLETQYF. The CDR3 region has the DNA TGTGCCAGCAGCTTGGGACAGGGGCAATTGGAGACCCAGTACTTC.

The chain links TRBV2 to TRBJ2-5; the match to TRBD1 covers 7 bases. In germline, CDR1 is SNHLY, CDR2 FYNNEI. J was trimmed by 1 base and V by 10 bases; bases with no gene match: 6. CDR3 length: 13 residues. CDR3 bases: TGTGCCACTTCCCGGGACAGCCAAGAGACCCAGTACTTC. It translates to CATSRDSQETQYF.

The rearrangement uses TRBV4-3 and TRBJ1-2, with D perhaps TRBD1 (5 bases). CDR1 LGHNA and CDR2 YSLEER come from the germline V gene. The V end was cut by 4 bases, the J end by 4 bases, with 19 bases between. This CDR3 is 16 amino acids long. In DNA form, the CDR3 reads TGCGCCAGCAGCCCTAAATCCAGGGATCTCAGCTATGGCTACACCTTC. As protein: CASSPKSRDLSYGYTF.

The chain recombines TRBV15 with TRBJ2-3, with 11 positions matching TRBD2. Germline V gene sequence: CDR1 LNHNV, CDR2 YYDKDF (reference sequence). The V and J ends lost 3 bases and 6 bases, in that order; junction bases with no gene match: 8. The CDR3 sequence is 16 residues long. CDR3 in amino acids: CATSSQLLAGADTQYF. Written as DNA, the CDR3 is TGTGCCACCAGCAGTCAATTACTAGCGGGAGCGGATACGCAGTATTTT.

The genes are TRBV29-1 and TRBJ1-1; D is uncertain. CDR1 SQVTM and CDR2 ANQGSEA come from the germline V gene. Trimming took off 7 bases at V and 6 bases at J, with 12 bases between the two ends. This CDR3 is built from 11 residues. CDR3 nucleotide sequence: TGCAGCGCTTTCCCAGAGGCTGAAGCTTTCTTT. This sequence encodes CSAFPEAEAFF.

The chain couples TRBV7-2 to TRBJ2-1, with D uncertain. Germline CDR1 SGHTA, CDR2 FQGNSA. This CDR3 is 12 amino acids long. Trimming removed 5 bases from V and 9 bases from J, with 11 bases in between. CDR3 sequence reads: CASSPGSGEQFF. In nucleotides, the CDR3 is TGTGCCAGCAGCCCCGGGTCGGGTGAGCAGTTCTTC.

V is TRBV3-1 (or the pseudogene TRBV3-2) and J is TRBJ1-3, with 8 bases lining up with TRBD1. Germline CDR1 and CDR2: LGHDT and YNNKEL (reference sequence). This CDR3 comprises 17 residues. V was clipped by 4 bases and J by 0 bases; unmatched bases: 8. CDR3 DNA: TGTGCCAGCAGCCCCCCTGGGGGGACAGGCTCTGGAAACACCATATATTTT. Its protein product is CASSPPGGTGSGNTIYF.

The chain joins TRBV27 to TRBJ2-1; 8 bases agree with TRBD1. The J segment lost 6 bases and the V segment lost 4 bases, leaving 17 bases of the junction unmatched. The CDR3 sequence is 18 residues long. CDR1 is MNHEY and CDR2 is SMNVEV in the germline V gene (reference sequence). The DNA for the CDR3 is TGTGCCAGCAGTTCCTACATAGTCCGGACAGGGAGGCCCAATGAGCAGTTCTTC. Its protein product is CASSSYIVRTGRPNEQFF.

The J gene is TRBJ1-4, the V gene TRBV6-5; possible D gene TRBD1, 6 bases. Per germline, CDR1 MNHEY and CDR2 SVGAGI. This CDR3 has 15 amino acids. The V end was cut by 7 bases, the J end by 3 bases, with 15 bases between. The CDR3: CASNRGGGSNEKLFF. Here the CDR3 DNA reads TGTGCCAGCAATCGCGGGGGCGGTTCTAATGAAAAACTGTTTTTT.

The chain has TRBV6-6 and TRBJ2-1; 10 bases map to TRBD1. After removal of 4 bases from V and 4 bases from J, the junction contained 4 bases not matched to a gene. The CDR3 extends over 15 amino acids. Germline values: CDR1 MNHNY, CDR2 SVGAGI (reference sequence). The DNA for the CDR3 is TGTGCCAGCAGTTCGACAGGGGGCTCATACAATGAGCAGTTCTTC. This sequence encodes CASSSTGGSYNEQFF.

The chain couples TRBV19 to TRBJ1-2; 9 bases fit TRBD1. The trim removed 6 bases at V and 3 bases at J, leaving 8 bases unmatched. Per the germline V gene, CDR1 is LNHDA and CDR2 is SQIVND (reference sequence). The CDR3 is 15 amino acids. The CDR3 spells CASRPTGTGYYGYTF. CDR3 sequence (DNA): TGTGCCAGTAGACCAACCGGGACAGGGTACTATGGCTACACCTTC.

The V call is TRBV7-3, the J call TRBJ2-3, with 8 bases identical to TRBD2. Germline lookup yields CDR1 SGHTA and CDR2 FQGTGA. J lost 0 bases, V lost 5 bases, and 4 bases had no gene match. The CDR3 loop spans 15 amino acids. The DNA of the CDR3 is TGTGCCAGCAGCCGAGCGGGGGAGAGCACAGATACGCAGTATTTT. Translated, it gives CASSRAGESTDTQYF.

The V call is TRBV6-5, the J call TRBJ1-6; 8 bases are shared with TRBD1. CDR3 size: 13 residues. Germline V gives CDR1 MNHEY, CDR2 SVGAGI. J lost 3 bases, V lost 11 bases, and 3 bases had no gene match. In DNA, the CDR3 is TGTGCCGGCGGACAGGGCTATAATTCACCCCTCCACTTT. As protein: CAGGQGYNSPLHF.

V is TRBV27 and J is TRBJ2-1, with unresolved D. This CDR3 contains 16 residues. The germline V gene has CDR1 MNHEY and CDR2 SMNVEV (reference sequence). V was clipped by 0 bases and J by 2 bases, with 11 bases between them. CDR3: CASSLSYGSTYNEQFF. CDR3 in DNA: TGTGCCAGCAGTTTATCCTACGGGTCAACCTACAATGAGCAGTTCTTC.

The genes are TRBV19 and TRBJ2-7; D is ambiguous. The CDR3 sequence is 13 residues long. Germline CDR1 is LNHDA and CDR2 is SQIVND (reference sequence). V was shortened by 7 bases and J by 6 bases, with 16 bases between the two germline ends. The DNA of the CDR3 is TGTGCCAGTACACACGGTGCATGGGGCGAGCAGTACTTC. It yields the protein CASTHGAWGEQYF.

This chain connects TRBV2 to TRBJ2-7; TRBD2 agrees at 11 bases. The trim removed 6 bases at V and 2 bases at J, leaving 3 bases unmatched. Looked up from germline, CDR1 is SNHLY and CDR2 is FYNNEI. The CDR3 sequence is 14 residues long. The CDR3 sequence is CASRRLAGPYEQYF. CDR3 nucleotide sequence: TGTGCCAGCAGGCGACTAGCGGGGCCCTACGAGCAGTACTTC.

V gene TRBV3-1 (or the pseudogene TRBV3-2) combines with J gene TRBJ2-7; 10 nucleotides match TRBD1. Germline CDR1 reads LGHDT; CDR2 reads YNNKEL (reference sequence). After removal of 4 bases from V and 0 bases from J, the junction contained 15 bases not matched to a gene. The CDR3 runs to 19 residues. CDR3 amino acids: CASSPRLRTGGYSSYEQYF. Here the CDR3 DNA reads TGTGCCAGCAGCCCAAGATTACGGACAGGGGGATACAGCTCCTACGAGCAGTACTTC.